This T cell receptor (beta chain) was identified during a study of blood T cell repertoires in COVID-19. Study-wide context: T cells, B-cell-depleted T cells, or PBMCs supplied cDNA or gDNA.

Assay used: immunoSEQ multiplex PCR; TCRdb lists only in-frame clones, some missing. Counted here are under 65,000 clones, around 79% occurring once; the ten biggest clones make up approximately 15%. Losses at the gene ends were 4 bases for V and 4 bases for J; bases not matched to a gene: 10. Germline V gives CDR1 SGHKS, CDR2 YYEKEE (reference sequence). CDR3 length: 16 residues. This rearrangement joins TRBV5-5 to TRBJ1-3, with 8 bases lining up with TRBD1. Sequenced material: peripheral blood. The clonotype was recovered from a woman between 65 and 79 years old with acute or convalescent COVID-19. CDR3 amino acids: CASSPPGQVIGNTIYF. In DNA, the CDR3 is TGTGCCAGCAGCCCCCCGGGACAGGTTATCGGAAACACCATATATTTT. Filled out from reference TRBV5-5 and TRBJ1-3, the complete variable domain reads DAGVTQSPTHLIKTRGQQVTLRCSPISGHKSVSWYQQVLGQGPQFIFQYYEKEERGRGNFPDRFSARQFPNYSSELNVNALLLGDSALYLCASSPPGQVIGNTIYFGEGSWLTVV.